This TCR beta chain was documented in a study of shared T cell receptors in the human thymus. The CDR3 is made up of 15 amino acids. J lost 3 bases, V lost 7 bases, and 6 bases had no gene match. CDR1 LNHDA and CDR2 SQIVND come from the germline V gene (reference sequence). Some clones are missing from TCRdb's copy, which holds only in-frame ones; the method was immunoSEQ multiplex PCR. The sample has 550,000 to 800,000 clones, 80% to 90% seen once. These data are also associated with another study on human thymus T cells. From that study: Thymic as well as blood repertoires seemed to favor certain V and J genes unevenly.

The sample comprised thymocytes. The chain joins TRBV19 to TRBJ2-7; 13 nucleotides match TRBD2. The TCR originated in a girl under three years old with a congenital heart defect. The DNA for the CDR3 is TGTGCCAGTACCCCAGGGACTAGCGGGGTCTACGAGCAGTACTTC. This sequence encodes CASTPGTSGVYEQYF.